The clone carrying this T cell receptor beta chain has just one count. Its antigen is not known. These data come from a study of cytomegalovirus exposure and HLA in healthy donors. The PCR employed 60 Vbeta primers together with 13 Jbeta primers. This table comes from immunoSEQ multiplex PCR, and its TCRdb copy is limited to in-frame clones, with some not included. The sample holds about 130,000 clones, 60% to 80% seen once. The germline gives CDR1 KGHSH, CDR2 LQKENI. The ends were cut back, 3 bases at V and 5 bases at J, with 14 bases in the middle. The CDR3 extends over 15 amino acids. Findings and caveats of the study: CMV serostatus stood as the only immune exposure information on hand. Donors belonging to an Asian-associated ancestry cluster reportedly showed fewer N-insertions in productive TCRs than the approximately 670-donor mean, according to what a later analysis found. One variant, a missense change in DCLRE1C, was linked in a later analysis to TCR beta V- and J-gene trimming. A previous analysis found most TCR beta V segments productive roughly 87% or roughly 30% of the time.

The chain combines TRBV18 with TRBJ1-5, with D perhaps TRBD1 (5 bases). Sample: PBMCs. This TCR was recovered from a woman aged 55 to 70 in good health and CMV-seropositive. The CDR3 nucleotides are TGTGCCAGCTCACCTTCGGAGGGGCTTTATCAGCCCCAGCATTTT. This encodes CASSPSEGLYQPQHF.